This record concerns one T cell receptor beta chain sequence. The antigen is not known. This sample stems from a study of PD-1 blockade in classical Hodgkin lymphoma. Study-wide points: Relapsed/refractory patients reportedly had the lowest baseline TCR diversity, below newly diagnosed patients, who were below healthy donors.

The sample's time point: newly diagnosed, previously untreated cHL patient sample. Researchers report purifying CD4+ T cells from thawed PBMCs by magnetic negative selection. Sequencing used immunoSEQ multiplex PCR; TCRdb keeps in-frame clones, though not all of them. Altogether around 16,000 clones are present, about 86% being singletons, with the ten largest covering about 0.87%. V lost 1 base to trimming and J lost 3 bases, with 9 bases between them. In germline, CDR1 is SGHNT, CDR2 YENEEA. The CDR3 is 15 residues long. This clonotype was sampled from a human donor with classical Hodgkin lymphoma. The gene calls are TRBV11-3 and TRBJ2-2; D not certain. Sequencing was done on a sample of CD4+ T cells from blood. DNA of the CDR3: TGTGCCAGCAGCTTAGGGTACTTAGACACCGGGGAGCTGTTTTTT. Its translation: CASSLGYLDTGELFF.